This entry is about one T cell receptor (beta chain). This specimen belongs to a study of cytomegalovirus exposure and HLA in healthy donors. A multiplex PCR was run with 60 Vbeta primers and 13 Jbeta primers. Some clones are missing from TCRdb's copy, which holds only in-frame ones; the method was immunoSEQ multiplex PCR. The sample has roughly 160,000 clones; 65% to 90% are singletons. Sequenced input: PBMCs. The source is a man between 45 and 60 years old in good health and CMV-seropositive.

The CDR3 coding sequence is TGTGCCAGCAGTTACGGGCCGGTGGGGGCCACAGATACGCAGTATTTT. Translation gives CASSYGPVGATDTQYF. The chain combines TRBV6-5 with TRBJ2-3; possibly TRBD1 for D (6 bases). The CDR3 consists of 16 residues. CDR1 is MNHEY and CDR2 is SVGAGI in the germline V gene. V lost 2 bases, J lost 2 bases, and 14 bases lay in between.